The text below deals with one TCR beta chain. Its target is not known. The sample comes from a study of T cell responses to AZD1222 COVID-19 vaccine. The repertoire was sequenced with immunoSEQ multiplex PCR; TCRdb's copy has only in-frame clones and lacks some. The sample lists 110,000 or so clones, 87% occurring once. Points from the study as a whole: None of the repertoires were sampled until the peak T cell response had passed. Two doses of AZD1222 preceded a rise in Spike-specific TCR breadth and depth.

CDR3 length: 15 amino acids. The junction had 6 bases not matched to a gene; V was cut back by 5 bases and J by 5 bases. Germline CDR1 and CDR2: PRHDT and FYEKMQ (reference sequence). The origin of this receptor is an adult who received the AZD1222 COVID-19 vaccine. The starting material was peripheral blood, obtained 28 days after the second AZD1222 dose. The chain has TRBV13 and TRBJ2-1; TRBD1 agrees at 10 bases. CDR3 DNA sequence: TGTGCCAGCAGCCAGGGACAGGGGTTCGACAATGAGCAGTTCTTC. Amino acids: CASSQGQGFDNEQFF.